A selection of T cell receptor beta chains follows, all from one sample in a study of blood T cell repertoires in COVID-19. Produced via immunoSEQ multiplex PCR; TCRdb's table is partial and in-frame only. The sample consists of 350,000 to 500,000 clones, over 85% of them appearing once. Material: peripheral blood. These receptors were obtained from a man between 18 and 29 years old with COVID-19, enrolled during active disease. Each CDR3 is given with its conserved first and last residue. Each record gives: CDR3 protein, CDR3 DNA, clone size, V gene, J gene, D gene. D genes are given only for firm matches. Rows give clone size only sometimes, using once, few, many, or a class for an expanded clone.

CDR3 protein: CASTPGQGSYNEQFF
CDR3 DNA: TGTGCCAGTACCCCGGGACAGGGCTCCTACAATGAGCAGTTCTTC
clone size: NA
V gene: TRBV19
J gene: TRBJ2-1
D gene: TRBD1

CDR3 protein: CASSWAPTQTASHYEQYF
CDR3 DNA: TGTGCCAGCAGTTGGGCCCCGACACAGACAGCGAGCCACTACGAGCAGTACTTC
clone size: NA
V gene: TRBV5-4
J gene: TRBJ2-7
D gene: NA

CDR3 protein: CATEDRGGAGELFF
CDR3 DNA: TGTGCCACCGAGGACAGGGGCGGGGCCGGGGAGCTGTTTTTT
clone size: NA
V gene: TRBV19
J gene: TRBJ2-2
D gene: TRBD1

CDR3 protein: CASSEDSSSSGANVLTF
CDR3 DNA: TGTGCCAGCAGTGAGGACAGCTCGTCCTCTGGGGCCAACGTCCTGACTTTC
clone size: NA
V gene: TRBV2
J gene: TRBJ2-6
D gene: NA

CDR3 protein: CASGLALGGGYTF
CDR3 DNA: TGTGCTAGTGGTTTGGCCCTCGGGGGAGGCTACACCTTC
clone size: NA
V gene: TRBV12-5
J gene: TRBJ1-2
D gene: NA

CDR3 protein: CASSFRASGRAWETQYF
CDR3 DNA: TGTGCCAGCAGTTTTCGGGCTAGCGGGAGGGCCTGGGAGACCCAGTACTTC
clone size: NA
V gene: TRBV27
J gene: TRBJ2-5
D gene: TRBD2

CDR3 protein: CKLRETQYF
CDR3 DNA: TGCAAACTCCGGGAGACCCAGTACTTC
clone size: NA
V gene: TRBV30
J gene: TRBJ2-5
D gene: NA

CDR3 protein: CASSQGTQPQHF
CDR3 DNA: TGCGCCAGCAGCCAGGGCACTCAGCCCCAGCATTTT
clone size: NA
V gene: TRBV10-1
J gene: TRBJ1-5
D gene: NA

CDR3 protein: CASSQVEGYNEQYF
CDR3 DNA: TGTGCCAGCAGCCAAGTGGAGGGGTATAACGAGCAGTACTTC
clone size: NA
V gene: TRBV3-1/TRBV3-2
J gene: TRBJ2-7
D gene: NA

CDR3 protein: CASSPRGTSDESGKTQYF
CDR3 DNA: TGTGCCAGCAGCCCCAGGGGGACTAGCGATGAAAGTGGAAAGACCCAGTACTTC
clone size: NA
V gene: TRBV7-9
J gene: TRBJ2-5
D gene: TRBD2

CDR3 protein: CASSRTETGNTIYF
CDR3 DNA: TGTGCCAGCAGCCGAACAGAGACTGGAAACACCATATATTTT
clone size: NA
V gene: TRBV28
J gene: TRBJ1-3
D gene: NA

CDR3 protein: CATSSGLAYDNEQFF
CDR3 DNA: TGTGCCACCAGCAGTGGACTAGCGTACGACAATGAGCAGTTCTTC
clone size: NA
V gene: TRBV24-1
J gene: TRBJ2-1
D gene: TRBD2

CDR3 protein: CASSGQVYNEQFF
CDR3 DNA: TGTGCCAGCAGCGGACAGGTATACAATGAGCAGTTCTTC
clone size: NA
V gene: TRBV6-5
J gene: TRBJ2-1
D gene: TRBD1

CDR3 protein: CASSQGTSGFRMGFF
CDR3 DNA: TGCGCCAGCAGCCAAGGCACTAGCGGTTTCCGAATGGGGTTCTTC
clone size: NA
V gene: TRBV4-1
J gene: TRBJ2-1
D gene: TRBD2

CDR3 protein: CASSLGAGAPLGELFF
CDR3 DNA: TGTGCCAGCAGCTTAGGAGCGGGAGCGCCGCTTGGGGAGCTGTTTTTT
clone size: NA
V gene: TRBV7-6
J gene: TRBJ2-2
D gene: TRBD2

CDR3 protein: CASSIGGIPAQF
CDR3 DNA: TGTGCCAGTAGTATAGGAGGCATACCGGCACAATTT
clone size: NA
V gene: TRBV19
J gene: TRBJ1-4
D gene: NA

CDR3 protein: CASSQVPDPGSYEQYF
CDR3 DNA: TGCGCCAGCAGCCAAGTTCCCGATCCGGGGAGCTACGAGCAGTACTTC
clone size: NA
V gene: TRBV4-1
J gene: TRBJ2-7
D gene: NA

CDR3 protein: CASSIYLTGTGGINIQYF
CDR3 DNA: TGTGCCAGCAGCATATACTTGACCGGGACAGGGGGCATAAACATTCAGTACTTC
clone size: NA
V gene: TRBV7-2
J gene: TRBJ2-4
D gene: TRBD1

CDR3 protein: CASSPFSGRNQGTQYF
CDR3 DNA: TGTGCCAGCAGCCCCTTTAGCGGGAGGAACCAAGGGACCCAGTACTTC
clone size: NA
V gene: TRBV5-5
J gene: TRBJ2-5
D gene: TRBD2

CDR3 protein: CASSPGTGNEAFF
CDR3 DNA: TGTGCCAGCAGCCCAGGGACAGGGAATGAAGCTTTCTTT
clone size: once
V gene: TRBV11-2
J gene: TRBJ1-1
D gene: TRBD1

CDR3 protein: CASNGGGGSYGYTF
CDR3 DNA: TGTGCCAGCAACGGGGGGGGCGGCTCCTATGGCTACACCTTC
clone size: NA
V gene: TRBV28
J gene: TRBJ1-2
D gene: NA

CDR3 protein: CASSLATAIGSPLHF
CDR3 DNA: TGTGCCAGCAGCTTAGCTACTGCAATTGGTTCACCCCTCCACTTT
clone size: NA
V gene: TRBV7-2
J gene: TRBJ1-6
D gene: NA

CDR3 protein: CASSEALGELFF
CDR3 DNA: TGTGCCAGCAGTGAAGCTCTCGGGGAGCTGTTTTTT
clone size: NA
V gene: TRBV2
J gene: TRBJ2-2
D gene: NA

CDR3 protein: CASSLWGAPGELFF
CDR3 DNA: TGTGCCAGCAGCTTGTGGGGAGCTCCTGGGGAGCTGTTTTTT
clone size: NA
V gene: TRBV5-4
J gene: TRBJ2-2
D gene: NA

CDR3 protein: CATSDRGRDTGRNEQFF
CDR3 DNA: TGTGCCACCAGTGACCGAGGCCGGGACACAGGGCGAAATGAGCAGTTCTTC
clone size: NA
V gene: TRBV24-1
J gene: TRBJ2-1
D gene: NA

CDR3 protein: CASSFERGEAQYF
CDR3 DNA: TGTGCCAGCAGTTTTGAGCGGGGGGAGGCGCAGTACTTC
clone size: NA
V gene: TRBV27
J gene: TRBJ2-7
D gene: TRBD2

CDR3 protein: CASSSRGINEQFF
CDR3 DNA: TGTGCCAGCAGCTCACGGGGGATCAATGAGCAGTTCTTC
clone size: NA
V gene: TRBV7-9
J gene: TRBJ2-1
D gene: NA

CDR3 protein: CASSRGVTGPEKLFF
CDR3 DNA: TGTGCCAGTAGTCGGGGGGTTACTGGCCCTGAAAAACTGTTTTTT
clone size: NA
V gene: TRBV19
J gene: TRBJ1-4
D gene: NA

CDR3 protein: CAISDSEVYRTYEQYF
CDR3 DNA: TGTGCCATCAGTGATAGTGAAGTCTACCGTACCTACGAGCAGTACTTC
clone size: NA
V gene: TRBV10-3
J gene: TRBJ2-7
D gene: NA

CDR3 protein: CASSSFVQETQYF
CDR3 DNA: TGTGCCAGCAGTTCTTTCGTACAAGAGACCCAGTACTTC
clone size: NA
V gene: TRBV6-5
J gene: TRBJ2-5
D gene: NA

CDR3 protein: CASSYSVNTGELFF
CDR3 DNA: TGTGCCAGCAGTTATAGCGTGAACACCGGGGAGCTGTTTTTT
clone size: NA
V gene: TRBV6-5
J gene: TRBJ2-2
D gene: NA

CDR3 protein: CATSDPGTGNTGELFF
CDR3 DNA: TGTGCCACCAGTGATCCCGGGACAGGGAACACCGGGGAGCTGTTTTTT
clone size: NA
V gene: TRBV24-1
J gene: TRBJ2-2
D gene: TRBD1

CDR3 protein: CASSPLGTGSYEQYF
CDR3 DNA: TGCGCCAGCAGCCCACTCGGGACAGGGTCCTACGAGCAGTACTTC
clone size: NA
V gene: TRBV4-1
J gene: TRBJ2-7
D gene: TRBD1

CDR3 protein: CASSLRQGAGNTIYF
CDR3 DNA: TGTGCCAGCAGCCTGCGACAGGGGGCAGGAAACACCATATATTTT
clone size: few
V gene: TRBV5-6
J gene: TRBJ1-3
D gene: TRBD1

CDR3 protein: CASSVEGQGFGTGELFF
CDR3 DNA: TGTGCCAGCAGCGTAGAGGGACAGGGGTTCGGCACCGGGGAGCTGTTTTTT
clone size: NA
V gene: TRBV9
J gene: TRBJ2-2
D gene: TRBD1

CDR3 protein: CASSQGYNAYEQYF
CDR3 DNA: TGTGCCAGCAGCCAAGGATACAATGCCTACGAGCAGTACTTC
clone size: NA
V gene: TRBV3-1/TRBV3-2
J gene: TRBJ2-7
D gene: NA

CDR3 protein: CASKDSYGYTF
CDR3 DNA: TGTGCCAGCAAGGACAGCTATGGCTACACCTTC
clone size: NA
V gene: TRBV25-1
J gene: TRBJ1-2
D gene: NA

CDR3 protein: CASSSRDRGHGNTIYF
CDR3 DNA: TGTGCCAGCAGCTCCCGGGACAGGGGACATGGAAACACCATATATTTT
clone size: NA
V gene: TRBV5-5
J gene: TRBJ1-3
D gene: TRBD1

CDR3 protein: CASSFPGGGEHGYTF
CDR3 DNA: TGTGCCAGCAGCTTTCCGGGAGGGGGAGAACATGGCTACACCTTC
clone size: NA
V gene: TRBV13
J gene: TRBJ1-2
D gene: NA

CDR3 protein: CASSLVPSGETQYF
CDR3 DNA: TGCGCCAGCAGCTTGGTTCCGTCGGGAGAGACCCAGTACTTC
clone size: NA
V gene: TRBV5-1
J gene: TRBJ2-5
D gene: NA

CDR3 protein: CASRPQAATNEKLFF
CDR3 DNA: TGTGCCAGCCGCCCACAGGCTGCAACTAATGAAAAACTGTTTTTT
clone size: once
V gene: TRBV27
J gene: TRBJ1-4
D gene: NA

CDR3 protein: CASSPQQEPNTGELFF
CDR3 DNA: TGTGCCAGCTCACCACAACAGGAACCGAACACCGGGGAGCTGTTTTTT
clone size: NA
V gene: TRBV18
J gene: TRBJ2-2
D gene: NA

CDR3 protein: CAGTGAGELFF
CDR3 DNA: TGTGCCGGCACAGGGGCCGGGGAGCTGTTTTTT
clone size: NA
V gene: TRBV2
J gene: TRBJ2-2
D gene: TRBD1

CDR3 protein: CASSPASSSYEQYF
CDR3 DNA: TGTGCCAGCTCACCGGCTAGCAGTTCCTACGAGCAGTACTTC
clone size: NA
V gene: TRBV18
J gene: TRBJ2-7
D gene: NA

CDR3 protein: CASRKPGINSYEQYF
CDR3 DNA: TGTGCCAGCAGAAAGCCGGGAATTAACTCCTACGAGCAGTACTTC
clone size: NA
V gene: TRBV11-2
J gene: TRBJ2-7
D gene: NA